Listed here are 6 T cell receptor beta chains from one sample, sequenced in a study of blood T cell repertoires in COVID-19. The data were produced by immunoSEQ multiplex PCR, yet TCRdb's version contains in-frame clones alone and is incomplete. This table holds some 250,000 clones, about four fifths found once. The sequenced sample consisted of peripheral blood. These receptors originate from a woman between 18 and 29 years old with acute or convalescent COVID-19.

This clone was detected many times. J is TRBJ1-2 and V is TRBV10-2; 8 bases align to TRBD1. This CDR3 contains 14 residues. V dropped 7 bases and J dropped 2; count of bases not matched to a gene: 6. Germline CDR1 WSHSY, CDR2 SAAADI. The CDR3: CASTSGTGNYGYTF. The CDR3 bases are TGCGCCAGCACAAGTGGGACAGGAAACTATGGCTACACCTTC.

V usage is TRBV7-2 and J usage is TRBJ2-2, with 7 bases that match TRBD2. The CDR3 spans 16 residues. From germline, CDR1 is SGHTA and CDR2 FQGNSA. The J segment lost 7 bases and the V segment lost 5 bases, leaving 13 bases of the junction unmatched. The CDR3 DNA is TGTGCCAGCAGCCGCGGGGGAGCGGGAAAGGTCGGGGAGCTGTTTTTT. Its translation is CASSRGGAGKVGELFF.

The table lists this clone with a count of one. The chain couples TRBV28 to TRBJ2-7; D is possibly TRBD2 (6 bases). The CDR3 has 14 residues. V gave up 8 bases and J gave up 4 bases, with 18 bases separating them. From germline, CDR1 is MDHEN and CDR2 SYDVKM. CDR3 DNA sequence: TGTGCCAGCGGGGAAGGAGGGATAGTATACGAGCAGTACTTC. Encoded protein: CASGEGGIVYEQYF.

This chain uses TRBV5-8 with TRBJ2-2; 7 bases agree with TRBD2. Trimming took 6 bases from V and 3 from J; bases not matched to a gene: 20. This CDR3 has 19 residues. Germline values: CDR1 SGHTS, CDR2 YDEGEE. DNA of the CDR3: TGTGCCAGCAACGTGCGTGTGGTTAGCGGGCCAGACGACACCGGGGAGCTGTTTTTT. As protein: CASNVRVVSGPDDTGELFF.

The chain has TRBV30 and TRBJ2-3; 7 nucleotides match TRBD2. This CDR3 region has 13 residues. CDR1 and CDR2 (germline): GTSNPN, SVGIG (reference sequence). The V gene end was trimmed by 5 bases and the J gene end by 2 bases; junction bases not matched to a gene: 4. CDR3 sequence reads: CAWGEGLTDTQYF. The CDR3 coding sequence is TGTGCCTGGGGGGAGGGCCTCACAGATACGCAGTATTTT.

This clone showed up just a few times. This chain's CDR3 is CASGLAGARTDTQYF. CDR3 nucleotide sequence: TGCGCCAGCGGTCTAGCGGGAGCGCGGACAGATACGCAGTATTTT. J is TRBJ2-3 and V is TRBV10-2, with 10 bases lining up with TRBD2. Germline V gives CDR1 WSHSY, CDR2 SAAADI. V was clipped by 8 bases and J by 3 bases; unmatched bases: 8. The CDR3 contains 15 residues.